The sequence of this TCR beta chain was determined in a study of identical twins. Overall study results and limits: Compared with models, monozygotic twins showed more out-of-frame TCR alpha sharing. With abundant cord blood beta clonotypes, insertions were fewer; memory repertoires showed no such pattern.

TCRdb called the 5' RACE reads again in MiXCR, with one record for every CDR3 protein. The sample records 700,000 to 950,000 distinct CDR3 sequences, 9% to 15% being singletons. This clonotype showed up just a few times. Its antigen is unknown. The same sample was also studied in work on yellow fever vaccine responses in identical twins. As reported in that work: Twins reportedly had a vaccine T cell response that seemed partly convergent, partly personalized.

The sequence was collected from a woman aged 18-29 years in good health. The sequenced sample was PBMCs.

CDR3 nucleotides: TGTGCCAGCAGCTTGGGGACAGGAGCGATCTACGAGCAGTACTTC. This translates into CASSLGTGAIYEQYF. The V and J genes are TRBV11-2 and TRBJ2-7; 8 bases map to TRBD1. The length of the CDR3 is 15 residues. Germline-derived CDR1 and CDR2 are SGHAT and FQNNGV. Unmatched junction bases numbered 7, after V lost 3 bases and J lost 3 bases.